Given below is one T cell receptor (beta chain) in context. The antigen is not known. This entry comes from a study of cytomegalovirus exposure and HLA in healthy donors. Study details: Prior work identified more than 90 million unique TCR beta sequences in some 200 million T cells.

With 1 base removed from V and 7 bases from J, the gap between germline ends came to 7 bases. CDR3 length: 12 residues. Looked up from germline, CDR1 is SGHTA and CDR2 is FQGNSA. The study's findings and limits: One variant, a missense change in DCLRE1C, was linked in a later analysis to TCR beta V- and J-gene trimming. Previous analysis showed most TCR beta V segments were productive about 90% or about 30% of the time.

Amplification used 60 Vbeta primers and 13 Jbeta primers. In the study's own analysis: Per a later analysis, the number of unique TCR beta chains was around 79 million, of which some 10 million were shared. Assay: immunoSEQ multiplex PCR; the TCRdb copy retains only in-frame clones and omits some. V, J and clone size are taken as reported in that table, and D and trimming were inferred from the DNA itself. The sample has over 150,000 clones; roughly 79% are singletons. This TCR derives from a woman aged 45-65 years in good health and CMV-seronegative. The chain has TRBV7-2 and TRBJ1-2; D is possibly TRBD1 (6 bases). Sequencing was done on a sample of PBMCs. CDR3 nucleotides: TGTGCCAGCAGCTTAGACAGGGCTGGCTACACCTTC. It translates to CASSLDRAGYTF.